The clone carrying this T cell receptor (beta chain) was found many times. The antigen is undetermined. These data come from a study of T cells in Graves' hyperthyroidism and ophthalmopathy. Amplification targeted TCR beta CDR3 regions from RNA transcripts. TCR CDR3 regions were first amplified by RT-PCR with HTBI primers. One entry per CDR3 protein results from TCRdb running MiXCR on the multiplex PCR reads. The sample lists 150,000 to 200,000 distinct CDR3 sequences, about 15% occurring once. General study points: The model identified upcoming ophthalmopathy a median approximately seven months ahead of onset. In the blood, most expanded thyroid clonotypes above 0.001 appeared as well. From stable hyperthyroidism, ophthalmopathy was separated by a 13 V-J model.

Trimming pared 2 bases from V and 7 bases from J, leaving 13 bases between. CDR1 and CDR2 from the germline V gene are MNHNS and SASEGT. The CDR3 contains 14 residues. Source material: blood. The source is a woman aged 45-60 years with Graves' hyperthyroidism. The V call is TRBV6-1, the J call TRBJ2-3, with D perhaps TRBD2 (6 bases). The CDR3 protein is CASSELAGMNTQYF. In nucleotides, the CDR3 is TGTGCCAGCAGTGAATTGGCGGGGATGAATACGCAGTATTTT.